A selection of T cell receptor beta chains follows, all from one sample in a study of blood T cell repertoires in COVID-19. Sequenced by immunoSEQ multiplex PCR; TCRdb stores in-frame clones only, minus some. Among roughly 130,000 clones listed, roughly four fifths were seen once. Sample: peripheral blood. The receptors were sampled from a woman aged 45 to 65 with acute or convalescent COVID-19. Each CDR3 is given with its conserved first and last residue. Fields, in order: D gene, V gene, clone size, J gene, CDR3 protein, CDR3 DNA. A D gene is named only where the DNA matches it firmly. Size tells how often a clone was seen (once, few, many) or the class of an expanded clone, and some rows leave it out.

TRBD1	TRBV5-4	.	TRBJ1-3	CASSSRQGVGNTIYF	TGTGCCAGCAGCTCCCGACAGGGGGTTGGAAACACCATATATTTT
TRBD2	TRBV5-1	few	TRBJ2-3	CASGDSGLAGDTQYF	TGCGCCAGCGGGGACTCTGGACTAGCTGGAGATACGCAGTATTTT
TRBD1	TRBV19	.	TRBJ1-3	CASTKGGLIHSGNTIYF	TGTGCCAGTACCAAAGGGGGCCTTATCCACTCTGGAAACACCATATATTTT
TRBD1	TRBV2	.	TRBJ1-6	CASRDRQGGNSPLHF	TGTGCCAGCAGGGATCGACAGGGTGGGAATTCACCCCTCCACTTT
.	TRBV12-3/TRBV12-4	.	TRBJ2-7	CASTSGSEQYF	TGTGCCAGCACTTCCGGGAGCGAGCAGTACTTC
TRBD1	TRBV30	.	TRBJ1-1	CAWSGGQGGVEAFF	TGTGCCTGGAGCGGAGGACAGGGGGGTGTTGAAGCTTTCTTT
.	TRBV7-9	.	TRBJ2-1	CASSVWRAAPSSYNEQFF	TGTGCCAGCAGCGTATGGAGGGCGGCCCCTTCCTCCTACAATGAGCAGTTCTTC
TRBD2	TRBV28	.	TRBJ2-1	CASRLAGGQNYNEQFF	TGTGCCAGCAGACTAGCGGGGGGGCAGAACTACAATGAGCAGTTCTTC
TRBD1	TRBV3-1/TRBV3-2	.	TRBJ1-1	CASSQVTGGGRNTEAFF	TGTGCCAGCAGCCAAGTTACAGGGGGCGGAAGGAACACTGAAGCTTTCTTT
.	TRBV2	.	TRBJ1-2	CASSEGTRGYGYTF	TGTGCCAGCAGCGAAGGGACTCGAGGCTATGGCTACACCTTC
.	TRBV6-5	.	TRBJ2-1	CASRVSSYNEQFF	TGTGCCAGCAGGGTGAGCTCCTACAATGAGCAGTTCTTC
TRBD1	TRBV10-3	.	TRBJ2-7	CAIRSRDSIYEQYF	TGTGCCATCAGATCTCGGGACAGTATCTACGAGCAGTACTTC
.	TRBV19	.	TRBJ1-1	CASSFREVNTEAFF	TGTGCCAGTAGTTTCAGGGAGGTGAACACTGAAGCTTTCTTT
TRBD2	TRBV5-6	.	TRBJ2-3	CASSRTGGRVTDTQYF	TGTGCCAGCAGCCGGACGGGGGGGCGGGTCACAGATACGCAGTATTTT
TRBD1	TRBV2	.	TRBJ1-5	CASRKDRGDNQPQHF	TGTGCCAGCAGGAAGGACAGGGGGGACAATCAGCCCCAGCATTTT
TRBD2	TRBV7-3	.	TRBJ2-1	CASSPRGEREQFF	TGTGCCAGCAGCCCACGGGGGGAACGTGAGCAGTTCTTC
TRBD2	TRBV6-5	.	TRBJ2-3	CASSTGGGITDTQYF	TGTGCCAGCAGCACAGGCGGGGGGATCACAGATACGCAGTATTTT
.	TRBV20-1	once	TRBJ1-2	CSASTDFYGYTF	TGCAGTGCTAGTACGGACTTCTATGGCTACACCTTC
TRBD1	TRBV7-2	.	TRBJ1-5	CASSGDRESPQHF	TGTGCCAGCAGCGGGGACAGGGAATCGCCCCAGCATTTT
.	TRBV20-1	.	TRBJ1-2	CSASYRAMAFTF	TGCAGTGCTAGTTACAGGGCTATGGCTTTCACCTTC
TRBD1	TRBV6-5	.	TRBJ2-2	CASRRGQFNTGELFF	TGTGCCAGCAGGAGGGGACAGTTCAACACCGGGGAGCTGTTTTTT
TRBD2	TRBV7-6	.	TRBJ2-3	CASSLAGTSGGVTQYF	TGTGCCAGCAGCTTAGCTGGGACTAGCGGGGGAGTTACGCAGTATTTT
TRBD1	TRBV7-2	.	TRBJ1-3	CASSRTGRYNSGNTIYF	TGTGCCAGCAGCCGGACAGGGCGATACAACTCTGGAAACACCATATATTTT
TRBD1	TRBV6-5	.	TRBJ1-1	CASTRDRMNTEAFF	TGTGCCAGCACCCGGGACAGGATGAACACTGAAGCTTTCTTT
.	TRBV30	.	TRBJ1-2	CAWSTGNSNYGYTF	TGTGCCTGGAGCACCGGGAACTCTAACTATGGCTACACCTTC
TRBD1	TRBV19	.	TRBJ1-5	CASSSTGAGDQPQHF	TGTGCCAGTAGTTCGACAGGGGCCGGGGATCAGCCCCAGCATTTT
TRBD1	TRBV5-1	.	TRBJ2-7	CASSLADRADQYF	TGCGCCAGCAGCTTGGCCGACAGGGCTGATCAGTACTTC
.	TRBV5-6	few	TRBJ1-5	CASSLRQINQPQHF	TGTGCCAGCAGCTTGCGACAGATCAATCAGCCCCAGCATTTT
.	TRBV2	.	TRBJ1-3	CASTRTLSGNTIYF	TGTGCCAGCACCAGGACACTTTCTGGAAACACCATATATTTT
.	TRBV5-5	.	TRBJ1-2	CASSATGGASYGYTF	TGTGCCAGCAGCGCTACAGGCGGGGCCAGCTATGGCTACACCTTC
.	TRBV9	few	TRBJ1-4	CASSVGLGASEKLFF	TGTGCCAGCAGCGTAGGGCTGGGGGCGTCTGAAAAACTGTTTTTT
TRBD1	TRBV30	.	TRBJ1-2	CAWRGAGGRYGYTF	TGTGCCTGGAGGGGCGCAGGGGGACGCTATGGCTACACCTTC
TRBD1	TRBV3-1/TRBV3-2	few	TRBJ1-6	CASRTGDRGNSPLHF	TGTGCCAGCAGGACGGGGGACAGGGGGAATTCACCCCTCCACTTT
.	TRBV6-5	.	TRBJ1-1	CASRPGHTTNTEAFF	TGTGCCAGCAGACCGGGACATACAACGAACACTGAAGCTTTCTTT
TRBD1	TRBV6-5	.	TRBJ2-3	CASSYNKGASTDTQYF	TGTGCCAGCAGTTACAACAAGGGGGCTAGCACAGATACGCAGTATTTT
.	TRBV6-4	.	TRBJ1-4	CASSDSNRVGEKLFF	TGTGCCAGCAGTGACTCGAACAGGGTTGGCGAAAAACTGTTTTTT